This T cell receptor beta chain originates from a study of OX40 agonist ivuxolimab in advanced cancers. Study conclusions and caveats: Antigen specificity was not determined for the expanded peripheral T cells.

With regard to this clone: Its antigen remains unknown.

If patients had autoimmune disease history or systemic immunosuppression, they were excluded. Peripheral blood came from all dose cohorts at three timepoints. V shed 8 bases and J shed 2 bases, with 9 bases lying between them. The CDR3 covers 13 residues. Germline V gives CDR1 SGHTA, CDR2 FQGNSA. This table comes from immunoSEQ multiplex PCR, and its TCRdb copy is limited to in-frame clones, with some not included. This table holds fewer than 120,000 clones, roughly nine tenths found once. The chain has TRBV7-2 and TRBJ2-2, with D perhaps matching TRBD2 (5 bases). The clonotype originates from an adult with an advanced solid tumor such as melanoma, head and neck, liver or kidney cancer. Sequences were derived from CD4+ or CD8+ T cells sorted from blood, sampled in a trial of the OX40 agonist ivuxolimab. The CDR3 DNA is TGTGCCAGCGTGGAGGTCAACACCGGGGAGCTGTTTTTT. It translates to CASVEVNTGELFF.